This TCR beta chain was recorded in a study of CD8+ T cells in alopecia areata. In the case of this clone: Its antigen is still unknown.

RNA was isolated and reverse transcribed to cDNA, the sequencing template. Method: immunoSEQ multiplex PCR; TCRdb's copy keeps in-frame clones and lacks some. Here the sample spans around 290,000 clones, over 45% being singletons. Whole-study results and caveats: Many expanded lesional clones stayed in scalp and blood while on tofacitinib. Higher clonality was seen in lesional scalp than in normal scalp, especially in alopecia totalis/universalis. Scalp sample sequencing also detects resident alphabeta T cells of normal skin.

As for treatment: oral pan-JAK inhibitor, 5-10 mg twice daily. PBMCs provided sorted CD4+ and CD8+ T cells. Sequences were derived from CD4+ T cells sorted from blood, sampled at week 24, from a patient treated with tofacitinib. This TCR derives from a human donor with alopecia areata.

Here the CDR3 reads CASSRENYGYTF. CDR3 in DNA: TGTGCCAGCAGCCGGGAGAATTATGGCTACACCTTC. The V and J genes are TRBV7-2 and TRBJ1-2; no clear D gene. V dropped 5 bases and J dropped 5 bases, with 9 bases sitting between them. The CDR3 is made up of 12 amino acids. Germline assignment: CDR1 SGHTA and CDR2 FQGNSA.